The following is a TCR beta chain sequence with its context. The clone's antigen remains unknown. There are no base qualities to consult, and no much larger clone falls within one base. The cohort comprised fewer than 750 healthy bone marrow donors. At the time of sampling, all cohort members were nominally healthy, though unrecorded immune exposures were likely present. The donor was CMV seropositive and belonged to the group of 270 or so seropositive cohort members. A peripheral blood sample was provided by each donor, and peripheral blood mononuclear cells were used for TCR beta sequencing. Genomic DNA was extracted from the blood cell samples with the Qiagen DNeasy Blood Extraction Kit. These data are taken from a study of cytomegalovirus exposure and HLA in healthy donors (dated by TCRdb to about 2017). With respect to the entire study: According to an earlier analysis of 587 of the donors, about 180 million T cells yielded 100 million or so unique TCR beta sequences and around 300 Gb of sequence data. An early release that covered some 640 HLA-typed donors contained about 300 gigabases of sequencing data and some 87 million unique TCR sequences. Among the roughly 370 genotyped donors, approximately 82% belonged to the genetic ancestry cluster associated with self-reported Caucasian donors. The study aimed to test whether cataloging public T cell receptors could reveal signatures of past pathogen exposure. The study profiled the T cell repertoires of about 640 subjects by immunosequencing and related them to cytomegalovirus serostatus. In addition to the first cohort of around 670 subjects, a separate validation cohort of approximately 110 different subjects was used. High-throughput TCR immunosequencing, statistical association of individual TCRs with disease status, and machine learning were combined to predict cytomegalovirus infection status. To study patterns of TCR occurrence, a later analysis re-analyzed previously published TCR beta repertoires from around 670 donors and added high-resolution HLA genotyping. Rather than using new phenotypic data, the later analysis identified candidate immune exposures from TCR beta sequences and from how often those sequences occurred across donors. An earlier analysis of more than 450 of the donors used high-throughput TCR beta sequencing to judge whether each TCR beta V gene segment behaved as functional or pseudogenic. Donor age, sex, ethnicity and CMV serostatus were compiled together with the repertoire data. A later genetic analysis used genome-wide SNP genotypes for about 65% of the 666 donors, treating that subset as a discovery cohort. All discovery cohort repertoires had been generated on a single sequencing platform. Both class I and class II loci were covered by HLA typing, at four-digit resolution. The number of donors typed differed by locus, with 629-630 for A, B, C, DRB1 and DQB1, roughly 520 for DQA1, 606 for DPA1, and some 440 for DPB1. Roughly five DR-DQ haplotypes were handled as single units for association and clustering because linkage in the cohort was strong. Across approximately 400 genotyped donors of the cohort, an average of 235,054 unique TCR beta nucleotide sequences per donor were sequenced, and 15% to 20% of those sequences were non-productive. Paper-wide results and their limitations: Only TCR beta chains were sequenced in this cohort, and the absence of alpha or paired-chain data limited detectable features. A further reported finding was that TCR beta sequences accurately predicted the HLA-A and HLA-B alleles for most subjects in the first cohort. According to a later analysis, parvovirus B19, influenza, CMV and Epstein-Barr virus appeared linked to several top co-occurrence clusters. In a later genetic analysis, fewer N-insertions in productive TCRs were reported among donors in an Asian-associated ancestry cluster than the approximately 670-donor mean. When HLA alleles, especially DR and DQ, strongly co-occurred, TCR associations were difficult to assign to individual alleles. Across donors, most TCR sequences were observed very rarely, whereas some public TCRs were present in many individuals. The classifier was reported to diagnose cytomegalovirus status with high specificity and sensitivity in both the original and validation cohorts. CMV serostatus was the only immune exposure information available for the cohort. Some IMGT-functional V segments, including TRBV6-2 and TRBV6-3, could not be distinguished by the 87-base-pair reads and were therefore excluded. Because HLA typing was unavailable for some donors at each locus, only the typed subset was used in association tests. Because counts were too low, seventeen rarely observed V segments, including chromosome 9 orphons, were excluded from the earlier analysis of a few hundred of the donors. A cluster of highly shared sequence variants was judged likely to be a technical artifact of the sequencing pipeline. Most CMV-associated TCR beta chains appeared to be HLA-restricted in a later analysis, and the HLA associations seemed to be driven largely by CMV exposure. In an earlier analysis of some 540 of the donors, most TCR beta V segments appeared in productive rearrangements about 87% or about 30% of the time, broadly matching IMGT annotations. The study gave a list of about 150 TCR beta chains associated with cytomegalovirus. Correlated functional status among segregating V segments might be attributable to linkage disequilibrium, but an unknown experimental factor could not be ruled out. A few of the identified cytomegalovirus-associated TCR beta chains were confirmed in vitro to be specific for cytomegalovirus antigens. In a later analysis, the rate of TCR association differed among HLA loci, with DRB1 alleles having the most associated TCRs and HLA-C alleles having the fewest. A later analysis associated 16,951 TCR beta sequences with specific HLA alleles at a false discovery rate of 0.05. According to the authors, the approach could potentially be generalized to other disease states and immunological phenotypes. Presence/absence analyses assumed roughly uniform sequencing depth across donors, an assumption that may not hold. In a later analysis, HLA-associated TCR beta chains were found to be more clonally expanded and to have lower generation probabilities than equally common non-associated chains. An association between a missense DCLRE1C variant and V-gene and J-gene trimming of TCR beta chains was found in a later genetic analysis and replicated in an independent cohort.

Receptor amplification or capture employed the immunoSEQ multiplex PCR assay. For the multiplex PCR, a mixture combining 60 forward primers for TCR Vbeta segments and 13 reverse primers for TCR Jbeta segments was used. Amplification of the CDR3 region of rearranged TCR beta genes was performed with a multiplex PCR assay on genomic DNA. Amplified TCR beta libraries were sequenced as 87-base-pair reads on the Illumina HiSeq System. Under the source paper's analysis protocol: A later analysis counted tens of millions of unique TCR beta chains across the 700 or so repertoires, and 10 million to 12 million of these chains were shared by at least two donors. A nearest-neighbor algorithm error-corrected the raw reads and collapsed the reads into unique sequences, merging closely related sequences to remove PCR and sequencing errors. V, D and J gene segments were assigned by aligning CDR3 sequences to IMGT reference sequences. For a sequence to be retained, a match of at least six nucleotides to both a V gene segment and a J gene segment was required. A rearrangement was called productive if the CDR3 had no stop codons and remained in frame with V and J, and every other rearrangement was called non-productive. Following IMGT convention, CDR3 was defined as the stretch from the second conserved V-encoded cysteine to the conserved J-encoded phenylalanine. The earlier analysis of 450 to 750 of the donors excluded any sequence lacking an unambiguous match to a single V gene segment. In an earlier analysis of 500 to 750 of the donors, V segments were called functional above 56.7% productive rearrangements and were called segregating when the between-donor standard deviation exceeded 5%. A statistical classification framework was developed to diagnose cytomegalovirus status using the catalog of TCR beta chain sequences. A later analysis assigned V and J genes by comparing TCR nucleotide sequences with IMGT/GENE-DB human TR gene sequences. Using the TCRdist pipeline, a later analysis assigned CDR3 sequences along with most-parsimonious VDJ recombination scenarios. In a later analysis, each TCR beta chain was defined by its CDR3 amino acid sequence together with its V-gene family, and reads lacking a unique V-gene family were excluded. As a way to deal with suspected cross-contamination and a sequencing artifact, a later analysis dropped more than 500 nucleotide sequences that were highly shared and had low generation probability. A later analysis calculated a clonal expansion index for each public chain from normalized within-repertoire ranks of inferred template counts. In a later analysis, generation probabilities were computed with a VDJ recombination model fitted to out-of-frame rearrangements, and the resulting probabilities were checked against IGoR. In a later analysis, TCR-TCR, TCR-HLA and TCR-CMV co-occurrence was scored with hypergeometric tests, and a repertoire-size bias correction was applied to TCR pairs. In a later analysis, false discovery rates were estimated by permuting HLA or CMV assignments 20 times. In a later analysis, co-occurring TCRs were grouped using DBSCAN, with TCRdist sequence similarity added in when clustering inside HLA-allele-positive subsets. For co-occurrence clustering, repertoires with fewer than 30,000 or more than 120,000 public chains were excluded, along with four or five repertoires with anomalous nucleotide sharing. The table comes from immuneACCESS by way of TCRdb, which keeps in-frame sequences with V and J called. Part of the clones is missing from these tables; in studies checked, under half for an unresolved V gene and the rest for unknown reasons. That table supplies the V and J calls and clone size; D and trimming were determined from the DNA. The sample table lists about 130,000 clones, over 70% of them with a count of one. Less than 4% of the sample comes from the top ten.

For this chain, trimming is 4 bases at the V end and 5 bases at the J end, and the number of junction bases without a gene match is 7. CDR1 and CDR2, per the germline V gene, are SGHDT and YYEEEE. The CDR3 runs 17 amino acids, cysteine and phenylalanine included. The DNA shown is the 51-base CDR3, in frame from base 1. This clonotype was obtained from a man aged 40-49 years in good health and CMV-seropositive. Sequencing used PBMCs. The rearranged chain carries TRBV5-6 and TRBJ2-1, with TRBD2 matching 15 junction bases. CDR3 protein: CASSAAGLAGGDNEQFF. The base sequence is TGTGCCAGCAGCGCAGCGGGACTAGCGGGAGGCGACAATGAGCAGTTCTTC.